Given below is one T cell receptor (beta chain) in context. What this receptor recognizes is not known. Within one base of it there is no much larger clone, and no base qualities were kept. TCRbeta CDR3 regions were amplified from genomic DNA by means of the immunoSEQ Assay, a bias-controlled multiplex PCR. For the original study's pipeline: Within the assay, amplification of reference gene primers was used to estimate how many nucleated cells each sample contained. To quantify the absolute abundance of each unique TCRbeta CDR3 rearrangement, sequence reads were collapsed and filtered. For each sample, productive Simpson clonality was calculated by taking the square root of Simpson's diversity index across productive rearrangements. The table comes from immuneACCESS by way of TCRdb, which keeps in-frame sequences with V and J called. Part of the clones is missing from these tables; in studies checked, under half for an unresolved V gene and the rest for unknown reasons. V and J calls plus clone size are reproduced from that table; the DNA served to infer D and trimming. This sample comprises 320,000 or so clones, roughly 87% of them detected only once. Together, the top ten hold more than 1% of the sample.

This entry is derived from a study of blood T cell repertoires in COVID-19 (dated by TCRdb to about 2020). Some background on the complete study: Samples from collaborators originated in the United States, Italy and Spain and spanned both the acute and convalescent phases of COVID-19. The material from the prospective study consisted of cDNA or gDNA derived from T cells, B-cell-depleted T cells, or PBMCs. Subjects who had been exposed to COVID-19, were actively infected with it, or had recovered from it provided the deeply sampled blood TCRbeta repertoires that made up the dataset. The repertoires were released in a freely available public database intended as a resource for research on the immune response to SARS-CoV-2. The samples were drawn from two sources: the first 160 participants of the ongoing ImmuneRACE study, and 950 to 1,500 subjects contributed by 6 global collaborators. Nearly every sample came with metadata listing a de-identified subject ID, COVID-19 status, age in years and sex. Where available, HLA class I and class II types were obtained from metadata supplied by the sample provider rather than from assay-based typing.

Enrolling through a virtual design, the prospective study's participants ranged in age from roughly 18 to 90 years and lived across about two dozen United States geographic areas. In the prospective study, participants were assigned to cohorts based on the clinical history participants reported in a screening survey and a study questionnaire. Recovered participants in ImmuneRACE Cohort 3 were defined by two consecutive negative NP/OP PCR tests, clearance by a healthcare professional, or resolution of symptoms. Mobile phlebotomists in the prospective study collected whole blood, serum and a nasopharyngeal or oropharyngeal swab from every participant. Participants in the prospective study had the option to provide additional blood draws and questionnaires over a roughly 2-month period. Before DNA extraction, blood samples from the prospective study were shipped at room temperature or frozen. The research as a whole found: How much clinical and demographic metadata was included differed by source and by participant, and the metadata was provided uncurated.

Ends trimmed: V by 6 bases, J by 1 base; bases unmatched to a gene: 3. Measured from the cysteine to the phenylalanine, the CDR3 is 14 residues long. The entry retains the CDR3 DNA only, 42 bases that are in frame from base 1. For CDR1 and CDR2, the germline V gene lists SNHLY and FYNNEI. The rearranged chain carries TRBV2 and TRBJ1-3; a stretch of 7 junction bases matches TRBD1. The origin of this receptor is a woman in her 30s who had recovered from COVID-19. Sequencing was performed on PBMCs or T cells enriched from blood (not recorded which). The DNA sequence reads TGTGCCAGCAGCGAGGGGGCATCTGGAAACACCATATATTTT. Protein translation: CASSEGASGNTIYF.